This T cell receptor beta chain emerged from a study of OX40 agonist ivuxolimab in advanced cancers. This clone has more than one count but fewer than ten. The length of the CDR3 is 13 residues. The trim removed 8 bases at V and 4 bases at J, leaving 5 bases unmatched. Germline V CDR1 and CDR2: LGHNA, YSLEER. Assay used: immunoSEQ multiplex PCR; TCRdb lists only in-frame clones, some missing. The sample shows approximately 90,000 clones, about 91% of them seen only once. The V gene is TRBV4-3, the J gene TRBJ1-2; 9 bases are shared with TRBD1. Material: CD4+ or CD8+ T cells sorted from blood, obtained in a trial of the OX40 agonist ivuxolimab. The TCR comes from an adult with an advanced solid tumor such as melanoma, head and neck, liver or kidney cancer. The CDR3 here is CASGDRDSYGYTF. The CDR3 nucleotides read TGCGCCAGCGGGGACAGGGACAGCTATGGCTACACCTTC.